This T cell receptor (beta chain) comes out of a study of T-cell reconstitution after alpha-beta-depleted transplantation in children. This clonotype was seen a few times. Unique molecular identifiers were incorporated into the prepared TCRbeta library. MiXCR, run by TCRdb on the PCR reads, gives a single entry per CDR3 protein. The sample contains 350,000 to 400,000 distinct CDR3 sequences, 13% of which appear only once. The CDR3 runs to 14 residues. Trimming took 8 bases from V and 7 from J; bases not matched to a gene: 10. The chain combines TRBV12-3 or TRBV12-4 with TRBJ1-5, with 8 nucleotides matching TRBD1. The TCR sequence derives from a human donor who donated a stem cell graft to a child with Fanconi anemia. The source was PBMCs, collected from the stem cell graft. CDR3 amino acids: CASGSGGAGQPQHF. For the CDR3, the DNA is TGTGCCAGCGGCTCAGGGGGCGCAGGGCAGCCCCAGCATTTT.